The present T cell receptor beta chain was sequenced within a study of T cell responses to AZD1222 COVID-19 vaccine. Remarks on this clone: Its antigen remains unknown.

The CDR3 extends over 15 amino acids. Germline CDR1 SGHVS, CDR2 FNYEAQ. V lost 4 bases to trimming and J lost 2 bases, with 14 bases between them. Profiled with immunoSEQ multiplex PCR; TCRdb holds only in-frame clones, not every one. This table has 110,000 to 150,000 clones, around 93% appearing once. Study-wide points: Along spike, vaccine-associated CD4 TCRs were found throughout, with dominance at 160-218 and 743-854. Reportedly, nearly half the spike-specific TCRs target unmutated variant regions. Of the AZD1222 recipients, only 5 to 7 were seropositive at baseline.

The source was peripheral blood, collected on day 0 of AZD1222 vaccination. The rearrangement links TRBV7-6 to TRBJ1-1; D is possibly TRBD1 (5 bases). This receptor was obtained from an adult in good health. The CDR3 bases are TGTGCCAGCAGCTCTAATTCAGGGCTTAACACTGAAGCTTTCTTT. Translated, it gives CASSSNSGLNTEAFF.